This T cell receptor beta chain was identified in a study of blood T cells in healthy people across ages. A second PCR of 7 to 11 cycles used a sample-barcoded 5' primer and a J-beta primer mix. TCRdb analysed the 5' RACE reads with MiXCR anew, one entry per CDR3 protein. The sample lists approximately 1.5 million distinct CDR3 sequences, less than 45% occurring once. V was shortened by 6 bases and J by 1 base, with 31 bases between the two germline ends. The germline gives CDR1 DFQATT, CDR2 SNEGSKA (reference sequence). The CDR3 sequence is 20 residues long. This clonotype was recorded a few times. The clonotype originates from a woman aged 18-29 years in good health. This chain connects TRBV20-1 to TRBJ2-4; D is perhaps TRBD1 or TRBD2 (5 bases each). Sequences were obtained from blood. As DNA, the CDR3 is TGCAGTGCGCTAAACCCCCGGGACGGATTCATAGGTGGGGCCAAAAACATTCAGTACTTC. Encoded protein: CSALNPRDGFIGGAKNIQYF.